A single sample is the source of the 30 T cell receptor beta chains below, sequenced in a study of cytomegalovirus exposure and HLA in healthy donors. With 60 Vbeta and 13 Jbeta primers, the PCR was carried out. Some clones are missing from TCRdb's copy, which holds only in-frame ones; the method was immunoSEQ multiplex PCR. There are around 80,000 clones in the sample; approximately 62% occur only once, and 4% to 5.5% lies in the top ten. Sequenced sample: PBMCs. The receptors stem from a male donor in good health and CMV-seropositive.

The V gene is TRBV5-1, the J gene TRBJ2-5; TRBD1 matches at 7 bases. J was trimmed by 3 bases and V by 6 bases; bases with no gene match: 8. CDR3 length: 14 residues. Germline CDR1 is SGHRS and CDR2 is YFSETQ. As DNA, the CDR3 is TGCGCCAGCACCATCTCGACAGGGAAAGAGACCCAGTACTTC. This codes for CASTISTGKETQYF.

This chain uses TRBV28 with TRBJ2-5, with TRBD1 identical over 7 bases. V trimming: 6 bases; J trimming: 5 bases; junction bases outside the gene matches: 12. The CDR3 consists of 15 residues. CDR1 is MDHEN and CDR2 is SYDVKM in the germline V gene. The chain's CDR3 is CASSPPTTDRETQYF. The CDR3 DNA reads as TGTGCCAGCAGCCCCCCAACTACGGACAGGGAGACCCAGTACTTC. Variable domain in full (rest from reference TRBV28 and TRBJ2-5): DVKVTQSSRYLVKRTGEKVFLECVQDMDHENMFWYRQDPGLGLRLIYFSYDVKMKEKGDIPEGYSVSREKKERFSLILESASTNQTSMYLCASSPPTTDRETQYFGPGTRLLVL.

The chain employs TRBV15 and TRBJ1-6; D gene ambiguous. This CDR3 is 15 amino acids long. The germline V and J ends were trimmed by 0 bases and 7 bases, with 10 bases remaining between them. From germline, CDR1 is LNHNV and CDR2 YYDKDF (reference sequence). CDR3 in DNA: TGTGCCACCAGCAGAGATCGGCGGGCCAATTCACCCCTCCACTTT. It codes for CATSRDRRANSPLHF. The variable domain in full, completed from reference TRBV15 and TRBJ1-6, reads DAMVIQNPRYQVTQFGKPVTLSCSQTLNHNVMYWYQQKSSQAPKLLFHYYDKDFNNEADTPDNFQSRRPNTSFCFLDIRSPGLGDTAMYLCATSRDRRANSPLHFGNGTRLTVT.

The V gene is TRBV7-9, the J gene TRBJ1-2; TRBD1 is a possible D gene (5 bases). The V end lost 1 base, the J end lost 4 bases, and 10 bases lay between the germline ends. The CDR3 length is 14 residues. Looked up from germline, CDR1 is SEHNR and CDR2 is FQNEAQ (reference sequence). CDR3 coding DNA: TGTGCCAGCAGCTTAGAGGCAGGGCTCTATGGCTACACCTTC. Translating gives CASSLEAGLYGYTF.

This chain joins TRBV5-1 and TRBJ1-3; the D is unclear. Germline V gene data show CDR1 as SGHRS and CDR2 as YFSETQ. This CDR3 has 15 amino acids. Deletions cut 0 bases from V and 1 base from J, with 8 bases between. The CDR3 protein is CASSLEPTSGNTIYF. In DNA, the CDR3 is TGCGCCAGCAGCTTGGAGCCGACTTCTGGAAACACCATATATTTT. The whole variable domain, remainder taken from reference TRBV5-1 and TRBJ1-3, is KAGVTQTPRYLIKTRGQQVTLSCSPISGHRSVSWYQQTPGQGLQFLFEYFSETQRNKGNFPGRFSGRQFSNSRSEMNVSTLELGDSALYLCASSLEPTSGNTIYFGEGSWLTVV.

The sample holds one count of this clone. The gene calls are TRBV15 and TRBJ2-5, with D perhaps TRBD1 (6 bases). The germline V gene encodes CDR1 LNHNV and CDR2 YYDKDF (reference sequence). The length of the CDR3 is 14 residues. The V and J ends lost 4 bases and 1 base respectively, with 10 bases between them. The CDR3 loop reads CATSIDRSQETQYF. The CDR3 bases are TGTGCCACCAGCATCGACAGGAGCCAAGAGACCCAGTACTTC.

CDR3 sequence reads: CASSVDMSNYGYTF. The CDR3 region has the DNA TGTGCCAGCAGCGTAGACATGTCTAACTATGGCTACACCTTC. The chain recombines TRBV9 with TRBJ1-2, with D uncertain. V was shortened by 0 bases and J by 0 bases, with 6 bases between the two germline ends. The CDR3 extends over 14 amino acids. Germline lookup yields CDR1 SGDLS and CDR2 YYNGEE.

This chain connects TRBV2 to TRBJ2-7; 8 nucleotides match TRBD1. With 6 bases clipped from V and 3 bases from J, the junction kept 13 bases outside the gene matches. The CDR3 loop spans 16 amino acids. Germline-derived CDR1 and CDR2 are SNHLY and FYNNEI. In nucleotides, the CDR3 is TGTGCCAGCAGCCCTACCAAGGACAGGGTAGGCTACGAGCAGTACTTC. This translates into CASSPTKDRVGYEQYF.

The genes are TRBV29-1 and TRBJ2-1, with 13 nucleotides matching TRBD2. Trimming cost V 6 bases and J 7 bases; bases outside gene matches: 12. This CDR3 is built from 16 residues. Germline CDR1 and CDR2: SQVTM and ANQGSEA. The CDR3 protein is CSVKKTGTSGINEQFF. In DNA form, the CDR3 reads TGCAGCGTGAAAAAAACCGGGACTAGCGGGATAAATGAGCAGTTCTTC.

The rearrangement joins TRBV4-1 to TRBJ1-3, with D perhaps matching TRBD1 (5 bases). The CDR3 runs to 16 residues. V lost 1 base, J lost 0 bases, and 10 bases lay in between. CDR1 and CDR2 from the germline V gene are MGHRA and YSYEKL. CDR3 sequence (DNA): TGCGCCAGCAGCCAAGTTCAGGGAAACTCTGGAAACACCATATATTTT. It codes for CASSQVQGNSGNTIYF.

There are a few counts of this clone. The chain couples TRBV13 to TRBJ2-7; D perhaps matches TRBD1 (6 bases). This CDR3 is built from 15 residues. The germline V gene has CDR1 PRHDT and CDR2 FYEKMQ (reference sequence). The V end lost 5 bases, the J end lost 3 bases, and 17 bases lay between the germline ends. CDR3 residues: CASSPYRAQGYEQYF. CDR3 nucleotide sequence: TGTGCCAGCAGCCCATACAGGGCTCAGGGCTACGAGCAGTACTTC.

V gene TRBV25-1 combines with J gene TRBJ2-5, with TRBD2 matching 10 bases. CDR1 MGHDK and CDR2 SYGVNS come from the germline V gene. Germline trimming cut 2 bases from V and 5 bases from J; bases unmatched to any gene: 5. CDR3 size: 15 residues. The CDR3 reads CASSEPLAGRETQYF. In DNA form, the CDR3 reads TGTGCCAGCAGTGAACCACTAGCGGGACGGGAGACCCAGTACTTC.

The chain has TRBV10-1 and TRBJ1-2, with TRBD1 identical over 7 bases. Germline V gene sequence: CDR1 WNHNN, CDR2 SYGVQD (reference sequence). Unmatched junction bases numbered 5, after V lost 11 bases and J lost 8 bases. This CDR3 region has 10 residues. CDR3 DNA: TGCGCCGGCGACAGGGACGGCTACACCTTC. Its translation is CAGDRDGYTF.

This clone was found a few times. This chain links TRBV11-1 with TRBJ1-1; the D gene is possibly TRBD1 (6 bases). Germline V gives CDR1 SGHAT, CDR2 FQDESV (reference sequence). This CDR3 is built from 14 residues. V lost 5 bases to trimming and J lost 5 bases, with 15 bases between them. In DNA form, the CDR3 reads TGTGCCAGCAGCGCCGGGAGGGGGGAGACTGAAGCTTTCTTT. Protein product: CASSAGRGETEAFF.

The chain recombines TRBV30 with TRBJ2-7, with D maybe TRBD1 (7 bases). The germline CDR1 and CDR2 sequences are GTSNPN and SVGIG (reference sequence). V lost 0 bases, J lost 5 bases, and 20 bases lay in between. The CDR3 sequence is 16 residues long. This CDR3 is CAWSVQAAGGRNEQYF. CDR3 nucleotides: TGTGCCTGGAGTGTACAAGCGGCAGGGGGGCGGAACGAGCAGTACTTC.

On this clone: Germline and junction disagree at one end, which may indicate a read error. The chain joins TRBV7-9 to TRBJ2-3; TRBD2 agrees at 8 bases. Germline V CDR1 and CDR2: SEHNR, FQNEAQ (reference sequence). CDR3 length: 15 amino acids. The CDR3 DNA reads TGTTCCAGCAGCTGGAGCGGGAGCCGGACAGATACGCAGTATTTT. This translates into CSSSWSGSRTDTQYF. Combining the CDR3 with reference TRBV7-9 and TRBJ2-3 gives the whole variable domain DTGVSQNPRHKITKRGQNVTFRCDPISEHNRLYWYRQTLGQGPEFLTYFQNEAQLEKSRLLSDRFSAERPKGSFSTLEIQRTEQGDSAMYLCSSSWSGSRTDTQYFGPGTRLTVL.

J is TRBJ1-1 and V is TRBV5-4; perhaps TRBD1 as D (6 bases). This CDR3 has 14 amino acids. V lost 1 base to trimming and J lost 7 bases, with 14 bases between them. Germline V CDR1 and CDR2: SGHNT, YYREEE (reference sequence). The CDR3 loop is CASSLSGGRVEAFF. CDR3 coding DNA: TGTGCCAGCAGCTTGTCGGGGGGGCGGGTTGAAGCTTTCTTT.

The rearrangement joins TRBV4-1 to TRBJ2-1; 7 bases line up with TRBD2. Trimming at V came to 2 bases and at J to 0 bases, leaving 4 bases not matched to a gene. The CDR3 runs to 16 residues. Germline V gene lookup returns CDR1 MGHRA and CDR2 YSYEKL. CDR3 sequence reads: CASSQLTSNSYNEQFF. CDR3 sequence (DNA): TGCGCCAGCAGCCAACTGACTAGCAACTCCTACAATGAGCAGTTCTTC.

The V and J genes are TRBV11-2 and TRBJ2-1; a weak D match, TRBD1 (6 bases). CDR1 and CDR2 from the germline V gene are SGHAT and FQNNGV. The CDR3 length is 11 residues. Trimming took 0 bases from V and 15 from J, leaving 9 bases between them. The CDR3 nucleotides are TGTGCCAGCAGCTTAGATTCAGGGGCGTTCTTC. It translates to CASSLDSGAFF.

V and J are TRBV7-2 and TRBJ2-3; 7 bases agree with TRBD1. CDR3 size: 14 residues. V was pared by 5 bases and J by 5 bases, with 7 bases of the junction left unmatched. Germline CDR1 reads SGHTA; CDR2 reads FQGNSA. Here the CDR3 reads CASSPGQARDTQYF. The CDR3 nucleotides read TGTGCCAGCAGCCCCGGACAGGCGAGAGATACGCAGTATTTT. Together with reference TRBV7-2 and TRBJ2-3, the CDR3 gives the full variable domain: GAGVSQSPSNKVTEKGKDVELRCDPISGHTALYWYRQSLGQGLEFLIYFQGNSAPDKSGLPSDRFSAERTGGSVSTLTIQRTQQEDSAVYLCASSPGQARDTQYFGPGTRLTVL.

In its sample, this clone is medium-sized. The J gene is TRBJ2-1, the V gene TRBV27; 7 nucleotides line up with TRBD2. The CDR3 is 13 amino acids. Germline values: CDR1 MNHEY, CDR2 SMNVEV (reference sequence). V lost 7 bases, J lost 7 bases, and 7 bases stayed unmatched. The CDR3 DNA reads TGTGCCAGCAAAGAGCGGGAACGAAATGAGCAGTTCTTC. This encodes CASKERERNEQFF.

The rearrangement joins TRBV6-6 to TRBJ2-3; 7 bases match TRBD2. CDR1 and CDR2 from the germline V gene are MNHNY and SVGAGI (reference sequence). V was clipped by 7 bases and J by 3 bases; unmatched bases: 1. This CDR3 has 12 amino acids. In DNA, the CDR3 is TGTGCCAGCAAAGCGGGAACAGATACGCAGTATTTT. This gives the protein CASKAGTDTQYF.

The DNA for the CDR3 is TGTGCCAGTAGTCAGGGTCCTCGGAGCGAGCAGTACTTC. Translated: CASSQGPRSEQYF. The rearrangement uses TRBV19 and TRBJ2-7; perhaps TRBD1 as D (5 bases). CDR1 LNHDA and CDR2 SQIVND come from the germline V gene (reference sequence). The CDR3 extends over 13 amino acids. V lost 5 bases, J lost 6 bases, and 14 bases lay in between.

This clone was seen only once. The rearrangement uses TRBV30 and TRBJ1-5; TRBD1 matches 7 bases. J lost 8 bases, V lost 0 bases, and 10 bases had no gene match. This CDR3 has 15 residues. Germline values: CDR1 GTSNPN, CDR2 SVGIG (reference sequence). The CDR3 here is CAWSVATGLTEPQHF. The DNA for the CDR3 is TGTGCCTGGAGTGTGGCGACAGGGTTAACAGAGCCCCAGCATTTT.

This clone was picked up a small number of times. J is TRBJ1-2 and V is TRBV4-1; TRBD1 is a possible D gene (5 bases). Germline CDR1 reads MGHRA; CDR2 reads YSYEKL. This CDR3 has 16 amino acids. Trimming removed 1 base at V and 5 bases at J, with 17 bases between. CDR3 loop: CASSQGGSPRSYGYTF. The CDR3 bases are TGCGCCAGCAGCCAAGGGGGCAGTCCAAGATCATATGGCTACACCTTC.

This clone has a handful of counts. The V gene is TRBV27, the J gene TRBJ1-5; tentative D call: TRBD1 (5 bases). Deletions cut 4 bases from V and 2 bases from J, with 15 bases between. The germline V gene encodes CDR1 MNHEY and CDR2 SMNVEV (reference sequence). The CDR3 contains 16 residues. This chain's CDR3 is CASSSQGDVGNQPQHF. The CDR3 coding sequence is TGTGCCAGCAGTTCTCAGGGTGATGTCGGCAATCAGCCCCAGCATTTT.

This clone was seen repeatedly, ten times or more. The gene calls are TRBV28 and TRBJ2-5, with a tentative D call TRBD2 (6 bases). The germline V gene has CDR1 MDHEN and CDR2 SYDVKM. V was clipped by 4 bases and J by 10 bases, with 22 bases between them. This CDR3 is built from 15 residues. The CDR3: CASSSPEGTRRDQYF. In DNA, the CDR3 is TGTGCCAGCAGTTCCCCGGAGGGGACGAGAAGGGACCAGTACTTC.

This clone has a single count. The CDR3 sequence is CASSEKSLNVGFEAFF. The CDR3, as DNA: TGTGCCAGCAGTGAAAAGTCCCTTAATGTTGGCTTTGAAGCTTTCTTT. The V call is TRBV25-1, the J call TRBJ1-1; D gene uncertain. V shed 2 bases and J shed 7 bases, with 20 bases lying between them. The germline V gene encodes CDR1 MGHDK and CDR2 SYGVNS. The length of the CDR3 is 16 residues.

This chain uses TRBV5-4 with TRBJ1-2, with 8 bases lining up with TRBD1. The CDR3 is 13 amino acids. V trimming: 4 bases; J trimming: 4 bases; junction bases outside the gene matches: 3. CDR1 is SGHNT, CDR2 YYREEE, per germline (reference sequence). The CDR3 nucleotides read TGTGCCAGCAGCGTGGACAGGGCCTATGGCTACACCTTC. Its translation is CASSVDRAYGYTF.

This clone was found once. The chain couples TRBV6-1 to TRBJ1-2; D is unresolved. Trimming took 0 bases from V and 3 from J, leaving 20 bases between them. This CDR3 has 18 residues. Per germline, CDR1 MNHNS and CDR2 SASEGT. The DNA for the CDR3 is TGTGCCAGCAGTGAAGCGGACTCGAGTGGTAGGTGGTACTATGGCTACACCTTC. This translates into CASSEADSSGRWYYGYTF.